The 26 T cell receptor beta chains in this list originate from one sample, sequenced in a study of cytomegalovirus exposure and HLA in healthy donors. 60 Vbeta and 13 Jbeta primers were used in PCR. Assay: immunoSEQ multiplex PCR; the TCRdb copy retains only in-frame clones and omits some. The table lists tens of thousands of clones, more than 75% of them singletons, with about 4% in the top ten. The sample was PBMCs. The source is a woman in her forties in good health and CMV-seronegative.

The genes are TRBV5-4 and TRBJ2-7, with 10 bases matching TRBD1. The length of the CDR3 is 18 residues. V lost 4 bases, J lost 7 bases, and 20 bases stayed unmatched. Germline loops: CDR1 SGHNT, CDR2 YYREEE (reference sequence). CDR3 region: CASSDGRQGATSLGEQYF. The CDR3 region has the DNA TGTGCCAGCAGCGACGGCCGACAGGGGGCGACCTCCTTGGGGGAGCAGTACTTC.

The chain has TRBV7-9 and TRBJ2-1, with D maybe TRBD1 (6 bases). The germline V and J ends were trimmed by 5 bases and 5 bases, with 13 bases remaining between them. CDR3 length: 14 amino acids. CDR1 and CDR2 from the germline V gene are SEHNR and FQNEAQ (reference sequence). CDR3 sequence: CASSTRQADNEQFF. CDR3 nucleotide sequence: TGTGCCAGCAGCACCCGACAGGCGGACAATGAGCAGTTCTTC.

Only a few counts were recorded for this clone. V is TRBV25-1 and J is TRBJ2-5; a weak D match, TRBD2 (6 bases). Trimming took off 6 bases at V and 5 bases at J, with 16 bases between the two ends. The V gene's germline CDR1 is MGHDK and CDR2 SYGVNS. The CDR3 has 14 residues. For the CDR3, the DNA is TGTGCCAGCAGACCTAGCGATTTAAGGGAGACCCAGTACTTC. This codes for CASRPSDLRETQYF.

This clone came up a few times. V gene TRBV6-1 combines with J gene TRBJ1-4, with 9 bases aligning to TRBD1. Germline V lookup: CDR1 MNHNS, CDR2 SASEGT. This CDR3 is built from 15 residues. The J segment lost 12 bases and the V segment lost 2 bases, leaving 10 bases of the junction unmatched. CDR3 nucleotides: TGTGCCAGCAGTGAACCGGGACAGGGCCTGATGGAACTGTTTTTT. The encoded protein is CASSEPGQGLMELFF.

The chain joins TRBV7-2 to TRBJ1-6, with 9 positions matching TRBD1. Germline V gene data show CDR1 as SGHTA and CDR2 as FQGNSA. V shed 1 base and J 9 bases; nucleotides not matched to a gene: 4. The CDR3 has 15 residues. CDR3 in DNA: TGTGCCAGCAGCTTAGTTGGGGACAGGGTTTCACCCCTCCACTTT. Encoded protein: CASSLVGDRVSPLHF. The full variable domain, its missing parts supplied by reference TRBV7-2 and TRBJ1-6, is GAGVSQSPSNKVTEKGKDVELRCDPISGHTALYWYRQSLGQGLEFLIYFQGNSAPDKSGLPSDRFSAERTGGSVSTLTIQRTQQEDSAVYLCASSLVGDRVSPLHFGNGTRLTVT.

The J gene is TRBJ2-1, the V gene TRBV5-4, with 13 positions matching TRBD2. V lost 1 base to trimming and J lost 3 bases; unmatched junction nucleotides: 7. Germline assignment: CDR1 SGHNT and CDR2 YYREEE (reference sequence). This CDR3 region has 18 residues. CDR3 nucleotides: TGTGCCAGCAGCTTGACTAGCGGGGGGGCCAGAGGCTACAATGAGCAGTTCTTC. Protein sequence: CASSLTSGGARGYNEQFF.

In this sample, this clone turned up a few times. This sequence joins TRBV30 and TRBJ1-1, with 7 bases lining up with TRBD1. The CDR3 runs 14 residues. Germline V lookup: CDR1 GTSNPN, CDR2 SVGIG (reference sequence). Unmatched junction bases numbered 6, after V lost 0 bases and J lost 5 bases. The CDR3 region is CAWSVKGALTEAFF. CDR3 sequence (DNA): TGTGCCTGGAGTGTTAAGGGGGCGCTTACTGAAGCTTTCTTT.

The CDR3 loop reads CASSRTATEAFF. The CDR3 DNA reads as TGTGCCAGCAGCAGGACTGCAACTGAAGCTTTCTTT. This chain joins TRBV7-9 and TRBJ1-1, with D uncertain. Trimming cost V 5 bases and J 5 bases, with 9 bases left between them. The germline V gene encodes CDR1 SEHNR and CDR2 FQNEAQ (reference sequence). The CDR3 sequence is 12 residues long.

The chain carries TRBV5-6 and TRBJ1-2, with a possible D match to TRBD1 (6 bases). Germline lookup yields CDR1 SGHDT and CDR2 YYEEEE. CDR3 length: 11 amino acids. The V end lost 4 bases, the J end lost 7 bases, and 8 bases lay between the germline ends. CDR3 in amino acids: CASSATGGYTF. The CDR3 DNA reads TGTGCCAGCAGCGCGACAGGTGGCTACACCTTC.

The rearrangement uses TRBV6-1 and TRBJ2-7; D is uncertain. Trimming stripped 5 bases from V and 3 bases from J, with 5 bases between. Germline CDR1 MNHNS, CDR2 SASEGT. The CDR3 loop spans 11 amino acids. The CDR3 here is CASSLGYEQYF. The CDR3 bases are TGTGCCAGCAGTCTAGGCTACGAGCAGTACTTC.

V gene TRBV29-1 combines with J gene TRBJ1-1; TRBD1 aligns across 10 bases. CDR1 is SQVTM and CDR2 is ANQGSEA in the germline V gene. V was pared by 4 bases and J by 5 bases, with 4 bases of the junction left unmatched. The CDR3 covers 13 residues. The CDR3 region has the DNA TGCAGCGTTGTGACAGGGGGCTGGACTGAAGCTTTCTTT. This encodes CSVVTGGWTEAFF.

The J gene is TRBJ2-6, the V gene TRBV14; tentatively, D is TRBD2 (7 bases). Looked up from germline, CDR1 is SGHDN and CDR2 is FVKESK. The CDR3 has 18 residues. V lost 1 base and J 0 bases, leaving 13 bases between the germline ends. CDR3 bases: TGTGCCAGCAGCCAAGTCATGGGGGGGGCCTCTGGGGCCAACGTCCTGACTTTC. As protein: CASSQVMGGASGANVLTF.

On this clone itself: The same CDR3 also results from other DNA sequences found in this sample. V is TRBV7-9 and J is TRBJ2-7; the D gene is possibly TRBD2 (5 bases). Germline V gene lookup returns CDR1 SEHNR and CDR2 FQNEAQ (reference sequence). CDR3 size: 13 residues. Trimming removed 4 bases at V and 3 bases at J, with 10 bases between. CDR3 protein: CASSSSGSYEQYF. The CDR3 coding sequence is TGTGCCAGCAGCTCTAGTGGGAGCTACGAGCAGTACTTC.

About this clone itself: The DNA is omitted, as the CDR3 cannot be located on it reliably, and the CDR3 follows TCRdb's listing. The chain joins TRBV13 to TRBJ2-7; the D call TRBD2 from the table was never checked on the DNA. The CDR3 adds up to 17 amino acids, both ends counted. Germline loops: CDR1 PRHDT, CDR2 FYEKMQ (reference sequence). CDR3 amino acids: CASSSSLAGASLYEQYF.

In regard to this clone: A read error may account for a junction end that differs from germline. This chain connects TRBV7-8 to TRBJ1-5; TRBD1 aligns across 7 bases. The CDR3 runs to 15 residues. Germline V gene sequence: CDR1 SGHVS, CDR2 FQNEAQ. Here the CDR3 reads CASSLVAGGGQPQNF. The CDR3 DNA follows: TGTGCCAGCAGCTTAGTGGCAGGGGGAGGTCAGCCCCAGAATTTT.

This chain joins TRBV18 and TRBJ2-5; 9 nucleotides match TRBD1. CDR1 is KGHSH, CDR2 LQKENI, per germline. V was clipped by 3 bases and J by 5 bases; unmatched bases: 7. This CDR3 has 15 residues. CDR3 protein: CASSPGTGFDETQYF. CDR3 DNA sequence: TGTGCCAGCTCACCTGGGACAGGGTTTGACGAGACCCAGTACTTC.

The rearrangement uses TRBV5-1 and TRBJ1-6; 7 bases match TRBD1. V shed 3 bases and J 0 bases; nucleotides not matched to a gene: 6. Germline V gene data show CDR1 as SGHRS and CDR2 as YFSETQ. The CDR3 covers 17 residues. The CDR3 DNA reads TGCGCCAGCAGCTCTGGGACAGTAAGCTCCTATAATTCACCCCTCCACTTT. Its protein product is CASSSGTVSSYNSPLHF.

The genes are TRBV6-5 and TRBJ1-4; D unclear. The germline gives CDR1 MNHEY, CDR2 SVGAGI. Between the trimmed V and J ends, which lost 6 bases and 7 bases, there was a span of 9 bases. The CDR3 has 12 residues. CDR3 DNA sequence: TGTGCCAGCAGCTCGGCGGGTGAAAAACTGTTTTTT. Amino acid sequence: CASSSAGEKLFF.

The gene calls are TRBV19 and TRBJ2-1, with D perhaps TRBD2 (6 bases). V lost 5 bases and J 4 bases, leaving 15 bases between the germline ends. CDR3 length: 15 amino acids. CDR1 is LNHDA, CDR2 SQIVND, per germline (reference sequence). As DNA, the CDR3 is TGTGCCAGTAGTGCGCGACAAGGACTATACAATGAGCAGTTCTTC. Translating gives CASSARQGLYNEQFF.

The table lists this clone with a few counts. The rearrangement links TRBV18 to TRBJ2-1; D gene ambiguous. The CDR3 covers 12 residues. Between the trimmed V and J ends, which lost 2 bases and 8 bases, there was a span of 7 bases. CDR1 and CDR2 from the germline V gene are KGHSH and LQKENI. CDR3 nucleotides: TGTGCCAGCTCACCAATTCGGTATGAGCAGTTCTTC. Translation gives CASSPIRYEQFF.

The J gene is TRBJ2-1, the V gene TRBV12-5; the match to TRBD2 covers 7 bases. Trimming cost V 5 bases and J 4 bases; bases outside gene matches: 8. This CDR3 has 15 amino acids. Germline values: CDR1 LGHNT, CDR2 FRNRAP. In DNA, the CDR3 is TGTGCTAGTGGTGGCAGCGGGGTTCCTTACAATGAGCAGTTCTTC. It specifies CASGGSGVPYNEQFF. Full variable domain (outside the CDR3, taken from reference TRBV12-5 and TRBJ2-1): DARVTQTPRHKVTEMGQEVTMRCQPILGHNTVFWYRQTMMQGLELLAYFRNRAPLDDSGMPKDRFSAEMPDATLATLKIQPSEPRDSAVYFCASGGSGVPYNEQFFGPGTRLTVL.

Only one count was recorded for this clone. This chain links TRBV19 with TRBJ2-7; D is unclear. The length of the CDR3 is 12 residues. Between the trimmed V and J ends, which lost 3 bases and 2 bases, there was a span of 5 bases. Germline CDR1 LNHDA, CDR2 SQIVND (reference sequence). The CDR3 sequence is CASSISAYEQYF. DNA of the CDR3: TGTGCCAGTAGTATTTCTGCCTACGAGCAGTACTTC.

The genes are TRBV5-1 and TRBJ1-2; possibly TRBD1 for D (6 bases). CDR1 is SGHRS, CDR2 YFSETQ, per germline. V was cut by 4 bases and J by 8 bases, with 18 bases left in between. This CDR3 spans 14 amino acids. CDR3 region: CASSPVDRLMGYTF. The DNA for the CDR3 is TGCGCCAGCAGCCCTGTTGACAGGCTGATGGGCTACACCTTC.

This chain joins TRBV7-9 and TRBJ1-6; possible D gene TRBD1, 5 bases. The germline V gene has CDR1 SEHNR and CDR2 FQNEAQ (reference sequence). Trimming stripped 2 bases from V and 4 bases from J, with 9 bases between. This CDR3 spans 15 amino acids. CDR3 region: CASSLIGTYNSPLHF. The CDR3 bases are TGTGCCAGCAGCTTAATAGGGACTTATAATTCACCCCTCCACTTT.

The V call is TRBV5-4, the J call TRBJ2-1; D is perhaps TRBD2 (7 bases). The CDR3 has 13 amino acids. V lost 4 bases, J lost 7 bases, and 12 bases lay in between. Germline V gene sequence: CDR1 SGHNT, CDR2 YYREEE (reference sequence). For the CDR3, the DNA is TGTGCCAGCAGCAGGGGGGGCCGGAATGAGCAGTTCTTC. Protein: CASSRGGRNEQFF.

Here the CDR3 reads CASSPQGTDYEQYF. The CDR3 DNA reads TGTGCCAGCAGCCCACAAGGGACAGACTACGAGCAGTACTTC. V and J are TRBV7-9 and TRBJ2-7; 7 bases agree with TRBD1. Trimming took 5 bases from V and 3 from J; bases not matched to a gene: 7. The CDR3 contains 14 residues. The germline gives CDR1 SEHNR, CDR2 FQNEAQ (reference sequence).